The 24 T cell receptor beta chains listed next were all sequenced from one sample in a study of blood T cells in healthy people across ages. Then a second PCR, running roughly 7 to 11 cycles, was carried out with a sample-barcoded 5' primer and a J-beta primer mix. TCRdb fed the 5' RACE reads into MiXCR, producing one record per CDR3 protein. The repertoire consists of about 930,000 distinct CDR3 sequences, with almost 30% occurring once and the leading ten covering 10% to 13%. The same sample was also studied in work on T cells of mothers and their children.

The source material was blood. The receptors come from a woman aged 40 to 50 in good health.

This clonotype was recorded at least ten times. The chain couples TRBV20-1 to TRBJ2-3; no reliable D call. This CDR3 is built from 13 residues. Germline V gene lookup returns CDR1 DFQATT and CDR2 SNEGSKA (reference sequence). V gave up 3 bases and J gave up 2 bases, with 9 bases separating them. In nucleotides, the CDR3 is TGCAGTGCTAGGCACCCACTCACAGATACGCAGTATTTT. This sequence encodes CSARHPLTDTQYF.

This rearrangement joins TRBV5-1 to TRBJ2-5; D perhaps matches TRBD1 (6 bases). CDR1 SGHRS and CDR2 YFSETQ come from the germline V gene. Trimming took 4 bases from V and 3 from J, leaving 10 bases between them. The CDR3 covers 13 residues. The CDR3 nucleotides are TGCGCCAGCAGCGTCCAGGGGAAAGAGACCCAGTACTTC. Encoded protein: CASSVQGKETQYF.

This clonotype has ten or more counts. V and J are TRBV7-3 and TRBJ1-2; D call uncertain. Trimming removed 1 base at V and 0 bases at J, with 15 bases between. Germline CDR1 reads SGHTA; CDR2 reads FQGTGA. The CDR3 sequence is 17 residues long. CDR3 protein: CASSLKYRGTANYGYTF. The CDR3 region has the DNA TGTGCCAGCAGCTTAAAGTATCGTGGTACGGCTAACTATGGCTACACCTTC.

At least ten counts were recorded for this clonotype. The rearrangement joins TRBV15 to TRBJ2-5; TRBD1 matches 10 bases. V was pared by 2 bases and J by 0 bases, with 3 bases of the junction left unmatched. This CDR3 is built from 16 residues. Germline loops: CDR1 LNHNV, CDR2 YYDKDF (reference sequence). CDR3 bases: TGTGCCACCAGCAGACGGACAGGGGGGAACCAAGAGACCCAGTACTTC. Its translation: CATSRRTGGNQETQYF. The variable domain in full, with the rest retrieved from reference TRBV15 and TRBJ2-5, is DAMVIQNPRYQVTQFGKPVTLSCSQTLNHNVMYWYQQKSSQAPKLLFHYYDKDFNNEADTPDNFQSRRPNTSFCFLDIRSPGLGDTAMYLCATSRRTGGNQETQYFGPGTRLLVL.

The rearrangement uses TRBV6-1 and TRBJ1-6; 10 nucleotides align to TRBD1. In germline, CDR1 is MNHNS, CDR2 SASEGT. J gave up 7 bases and V 4 bases, and 7 bases lay outside the gene matches. The CDR3 extends over 16 amino acids. The DNA of the CDR3 is TGTGCCAGCAGTGCGGGACAGGGGAATGGGAATTCACCCCTCCACTTT. It is translated as CASSAGQGNGNSPLHF.

This chain links TRBV11-1 with TRBJ2-1; 7 positions match TRBD1. Trimming cost V 5 bases and J 6 bases; bases outside gene matches: 4. The CDR3 runs to 13 residues. Germline loops: CDR1 SGHAT, CDR2 FQDESV (reference sequence). The CDR3 coding sequence is TGTGCCAGCAGCCCATGGACAGGCAATGAGCAGTTCTTC. Amino acid sequence: CASSPWTGNEQFF.

This clonotype was seen more than once but under ten times. The chain links TRBV5-1 to TRBJ1-4; 7 positions match TRBD1. Germline V lookup: CDR1 SGHRS, CDR2 YFSETQ. Germline trimming cut 4 bases from V and 8 bases from J; bases unmatched to any gene: 8. CDR3 size: 14 residues. The DNA of the CDR3 is TGCGCCAGCAGCCACACAGGGGAGCGAGAAAAACTGTTTTTT. Its translation is CASSHTGEREKLFF.

Only a few counts were recorded for this clonotype. The rearrangement links TRBV4-3 to TRBJ2-5, with D perhaps being TRBD1 or TRBD2 (6 bases each). The CDR3 contains 14 residues. Germline CDR1 and CDR2: LGHNA and YSLEER. V was pared by 0 bases and J by 11 bases, with 16 bases between. CDR3 region: CASSQDASRGEQYF. The CDR3 region has the DNA TGCGCCAGCAGCCAAGATGCATCGAGGGGGGAGCAGTACTTC.

This clonotype showed up just a few times. Here the CDR3 reads CAWSVNPRETQYF. CDR3 nucleotide sequence: TGTGCCTGGAGTGTAAACCCTCGGGAGACCCAGTACTTC. This chain uses TRBV30 with TRBJ2-5, with D hard to call. The CDR3 has 13 residues. Trimming took 0 bases from V and 5 from J, leaving 10 bases between them. CDR1 GTSNPN and CDR2 SVGIG come from the germline V gene (reference sequence).

This clonotype occurred a few times. The chain recombines TRBV4-1 with TRBJ2-2; TRBD1 might be the D (6 bases). CDR1 is MGHRA and CDR2 is YSYEKL in the germline V gene. Trimming took off 4 bases at V and 4 bases at J, with 16 bases between the two ends. This CDR3 is built from 16 residues. CDR3 sequence: CASSLPYRELTGELFF. In nucleotides, the CDR3 is TGCGCCAGCAGCCTACCTTACAGGGAGCTCACCGGGGAGCTGTTTTTT.

The rearrangement links TRBV7-2 to TRBJ2-5, with D possibly TRBD2 on 6 matching bases. The germline CDR1 and CDR2 sequences are SGHTA and FQGNSA. This CDR3 has 17 amino acids. Trimming stripped 3 bases from V and 0 bases from J, with 17 bases between. DNA for the CDR3: TGTGCCAGCAGCTTCCAATGGGGTGGGAGGTACCAAGAGACCCAGTACTTC. Translation: CASSFQWGGRYQETQYF.

This clonotype occurred a few times. The chain has TRBV29-1 and TRBJ2-3; 9 bases agree with TRBD2. This CDR3 contains 15 residues. J lost 1 base, V lost 4 bases, and 6 bases had no gene match. Germline V CDR1 and CDR2: SQVTM, ANQGSEA. The DNA for the CDR3 is TGCAGCGTTGGAGTCGGCGGGGGGGGCACAGATACGCAGTATTTT. As protein: CSVGVGGGGTDTQYF.

J is TRBJ2-5 and V is TRBV28, with D perhaps TRBD1 or TRBD2 (5 bases each). The J call may not be correct, given that the DNA end is closer to TRBJ2-7. The germline V gene encodes CDR1 MDHEN and CDR2 SYDVKM. The CDR3 is made up of 15 amino acids. In DNA, the CDR3 is TGTGCCAGCAGTTCCGGGGACGGACGTGGGGACGAGCAGTACTTC. Protein sequence: CASSSGDGRGDEQYF.

This clonotype was counted at least ten times. This chain uses TRBV4-3 with TRBJ1-4; possibly TRBD1 for D (6 bases). V lost 0 bases, J lost 5 bases, and 19 bases lay in between. The CDR3 runs to 18 residues. Germline V gene sequence: CDR1 LGHNA, CDR2 YSLEER. Written as DNA, the CDR3 is TGCGCCAGCAGCCAAGATCAACGCAGGGGATCGGGGAATGAAAAACTGTTTTTT. Its protein is CASSQDQRRGSGNEKLFF.

The chain carries TRBV5-3 and TRBJ2-3; 13 nucleotides line up with TRBD2. TRBV5-3 is an ORF, with its function uncertain. Trimming removed 8 bases from V and 3 bases from J; junction bases left unmatched: 15. CDR3 length: 18 amino acids. CDR3 in amino acids: CASSVLAGGRGETDTQYF. For the CDR3, the DNA is TGTGCCAGCAGCGTACTAGCGGGGGGGCGTGGGGAAACAGATACGCAGTATTTT.

This CDR3 reads CASSLEGYSNQPQHF. The CDR3 nucleotides are TGTGCCAGCAGTTTGGAGGGCTATAGCAATCAGCCCCAGCATTTT. The chain has TRBV27 and TRBJ1-5; D is unclear. The CDR3 has 15 residues. Trimming cost V 3 bases and J 0 bases, with 9 bases left between them. Germline CDR1 MNHEY, CDR2 SMNVEV (reference sequence).

This clonotype has only a few counts. The chain is built from TRBV20-1 and TRBJ2-3; 7 nucleotides match TRBD1. Germline V gene data show CDR1 as DFQATT and CDR2 as SNEGSKA (reference sequence). The CDR3 loop spans 14 amino acids. Trimming at V came to 4 bases and at J to 4 bases, leaving 8 bases not matched to a gene. The CDR3 DNA reads as TGCAGTGCTAAGAGACAGGGATCAGCAGATACGCAGTATTTT. Translation: CSAKRQGSADTQYF.

The V and J genes are TRBV2 and TRBJ2-3; D gene ambiguous. This CDR3 comprises 12 residues. The V gene's germline CDR1 is SNHLY and CDR2 FYNNEI. V was clipped by 4 bases and J by 4 bases, with 6 bases between them. The CDR3 loop reads CASSGGSDTQYF. In DNA form, the CDR3 reads TGTGCCAGCAGTGGGGGATCAGATACGCAGTATTTT.

The chain carries TRBV20-1 and TRBJ2-4; D possibly corresponds to TRBD1 (6 bases). The J call may be in error: the DNA end matches TRBJ2-7 better. There are 14 residues in the CDR3. CDR1 and CDR2 from the germline V gene are DFQATT and SNEGSKA (reference sequence). CDR3 sequence (DNA): TGCAGTGCTAGAGAGCCCGACAGGAACTACGAGCAGTACTTC. Its translation: CSAREPDRNYEQYF.

The chain is built from TRBV5-1 and TRBJ2-3, with a possible D match to TRBD1 (6 bases). The CDR3 loop spans 17 amino acids. Germline V gives CDR1 SGHRS, CDR2 YFSETQ. The V end was cut by 2 bases, the J end by 5 bases, with 21 bases between. The DNA for the CDR3 is TGCGCCAGCAGCTTACCGGGACACCCGACTCGATTAGATACGCAGTATTTT. Its protein product is CASSLPGHPTRLDTQYF. The entire variable domain, with the rest obtained from reference TRBV5-1 and TRBJ2-3, is as follows: KAGVTQTPRYLIKTRGQQVTLSCSPISGHRSVSWYQQTPGQGLQFLFEYFSETQRNKGNFPGRFSGRQFSNSRSEMNVSTLELGDSALYLCASSLPGHPTRLDTQYFGPGTRLTVL.

As regards this clonotype: One end of the junction does not line up with germline, which may come from a read error. The chain recombines TRBV5-1 with TRBJ1-2; D call uncertain. The CDR3 extends over 15 amino acids. Germline lookup yields CDR1 SGHRS and CDR2 YFSETQ. For the CDR3, the DNA is TGCGCCAGCAGCTTGGGTCGGCTTAACGTGGTGGGCTGCACCTTC. Protein product: CASSLGRLNVVGCTF.

In the case of this clonotype: Since a much larger clone is just one base distant, this may be a read error. The V gene is TRBV3-1, the J gene TRBJ2-5, with TRBD2 matching 7 bases. Looked up from germline, CDR1 is LGHDT and CDR2 is YNNKEL (reference sequence). The length of the CDR3 is 15 residues. J was trimmed by 0 bases and V by 1 base; bases with no gene match: 2. The CDR3 reads CASSQGEGYQETQYF. The CDR3 bases are TGTGCCAGCAGCCAAGGGGAGGGCTACCAAGAGACCCAGTACTTC.

The chain is built from TRBV27 and TRBJ1-2; 7 bases line up with TRBD1. V shed 8 bases, J shed 0 bases, and the junction held 15 bases outside the gene matches. Germline assignment: CDR1 MNHEY and CDR2 SMNVEV (reference sequence). The CDR3 length is 17 residues. The CDR3 DNA reads TGTGCCAGCGCCCGACCGAGACAGGGAGGTTCTAACTATGGCTACACCTTC. Protein product: CASARPRQGGSNYGYTF.

The chain carries TRBV7-2 and TRBJ1-5; no firm D call. The CDR3 extends over 16 amino acids. Germline CDR1 is SGHTA and CDR2 is FQGNSA. Between the trimmed V and J ends, which lost 0 bases and 1 base, there was a span of 10 bases. CDR3 nucleotide sequence: TGTGCCAGCAGCTTAGCGCCGGGGATCAGCAATCAGCCCCAGCATTTT. Protein: CASSLAPGISNQPQHF.